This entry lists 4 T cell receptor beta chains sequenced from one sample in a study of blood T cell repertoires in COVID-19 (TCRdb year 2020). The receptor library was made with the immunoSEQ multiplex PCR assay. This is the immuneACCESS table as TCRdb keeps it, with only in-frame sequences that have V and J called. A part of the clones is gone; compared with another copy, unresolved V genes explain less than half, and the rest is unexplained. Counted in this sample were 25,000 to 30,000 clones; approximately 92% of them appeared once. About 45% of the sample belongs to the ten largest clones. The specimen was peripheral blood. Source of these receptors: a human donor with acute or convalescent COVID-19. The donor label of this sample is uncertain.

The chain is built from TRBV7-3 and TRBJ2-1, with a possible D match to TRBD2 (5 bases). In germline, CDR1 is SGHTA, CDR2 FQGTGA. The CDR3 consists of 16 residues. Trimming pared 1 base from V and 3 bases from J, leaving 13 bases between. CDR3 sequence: CASSLNPTGIYNEQFF. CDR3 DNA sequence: TGTGCCAGCAGCTTAAACCCCACGGGGATCTACAATGAGCAGTTCTTC.

CDR3 loop: CASSPRRSGGGDTQYF. The CDR3 DNA sequence: TGTGCCAGCAGCCCGCGCAGGAGCGGGGGGGGTGATACGCAGTATTTT. The chain couples TRBV7-2 to TRBJ2-3; 10 positions match TRBD2. The trim removed 5 bases at V and 6 bases at J, leaving 11 bases unmatched. Germline values: CDR1 SGHTA, CDR2 FQGNSA. CDR3 length equals 16 residues.

The CDR3 region is CASSFEGTPLHF. The CDR3 DNA follows: TGTGCCAGCAGTTTCGAGGGAACACCCCTCCACTTT. The chain is built from TRBV12-3 or TRBV12-4 and TRBJ1-6; D unclear. The CDR3 runs 12 residues. Deletions cut 3 bases from V and 11 bases from J, with 8 bases between.

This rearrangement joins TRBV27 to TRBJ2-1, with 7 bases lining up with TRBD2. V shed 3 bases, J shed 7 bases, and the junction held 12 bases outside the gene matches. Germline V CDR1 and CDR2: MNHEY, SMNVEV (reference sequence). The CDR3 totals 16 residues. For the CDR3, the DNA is TGTGCCAGCAGTTTGATCCTAACGGGAGGCATTAATGAGCAGTTCTTC. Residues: CASSLILTGGINEQFF.